This paragraph covers one TCR beta chain sequence. Its antigen is unknown. This entry belongs to a study of CXCR3-negative and CXCR3-positive naive CD8 T cells. Background on the study: The libraries yielded some 130 million TRB reads, about 1.5 +/- 0.3 million each. Study-level findings and limits: With CXCR3 expression partially decreased after cryopreservation, most assays relied on fresh PBMCs. The study found more hydrophobic TRB CDR3s in CXCR3-positive naive cells than in CXCR3-negative naive cells.

TRB cDNA was prepared as libraries by UMI-labeled 5' RACE. From its re-call of the 5' RACE reads, TCRdb lists each CDR3 protein once, without DNA. Its table records some 140,000 distinct CDR3 sequences. This CDR3 is built from 11 residues. CDR1 is KGHDR and CDR2 is SFDVKD in the germline V gene. V and J are TRBV24-1 and TRBJ2-7. The sample consisted of naive CXCR3+ CD8+ T cells from blood. The subset was: CD45RO-CCR7+CD27+CD95- naive CD8+ T cells expressing CXCR3 (TNR3+). The TCR originated in a human donor in good health. Some clones in this sample may be carry-over from other donors' samples. This chain's CDR3 is CATSDVYEQYF.